Each of the 25 T cell receptor beta chains below was sequenced from the same sample in a study of CD8+ T cells in alopecia areata. Sequencing used cDNA as its template, made by extracting RNA and reverse transcribing it. Using immunoSEQ multiplex PCR, the repertoire was profiled, and TCRdb retains in-frame clones only, with some absent. The sample shows roughly 120,000 clones, roughly 68% of them seen only once. The sequencing sample was made of CD4+ T cells sorted from blood. These receptors were collected from a human donor in good health.

This rearrangement joins TRBV30 to TRBJ1-4; no firm D call. Germline V gives CDR1 GTSNPN, CDR2 SVGIG (reference sequence). The length of the CDR3 is 14 residues. V was pared by 3 bases and J by 0 bases, with 8 bases between. The DNA of the CDR3 is TGTGCCTGGAGGGATTGGGCAACTAATGAAAAACTGTTTTTT. Its translation is CAWRDWATNEKLFF. Based on the CDR3 plus reference TRBV30 and TRBJ1-4, the full variable domain is SQTIHQWPATLVQPVGSPLSLECTVEGTSNPNLYWYRQAAGRGLQLLFYSVGIGQISSEVPQNLSASRPQDRQFILSSKKLLLSDSGFYLCAWRDWATNEKLFFGSGTQLSVL.

V gene TRBV6-1 combines with J gene TRBJ2-1, with TRBD2 matching 12 bases. The ends lost 3 bases at V and 9 bases at J; junction bases unmatched: 9. Germline V CDR1 and CDR2: MNHNS, SASEGT. The CDR3 is 16 residues long. CDR3: CASSERLAGAPGEQFF. The DNA of the CDR3 is TGTGCCAGCAGTGAGAGACTAGCGGGGGCCCCGGGTGAGCAGTTCTTC.

This chain uses TRBV25-1 with TRBJ2-4, with D uncertain. Germline loops: CDR1 MGHDK, CDR2 SYGVNS. The CDR3 runs to 11 residues. With 10 bases removed from V and 5 bases from J, the gap between germline ends came to 9 bases. The CDR3 protein is CATGHQNIQYF. CDR3 coding DNA: TGTGCCACAGGCCATCAAAACATTCAGTACTTC.

The chain carries TRBV9 and TRBJ2-7; D possibly corresponds to TRBD2 (6 bases). Trimming cost V 0 bases and J 4 bases, with 17 bases left between them. The CDR3 contains 16 residues. The germline CDR1 and CDR2 sequences are SGDLS and YYNGEE. This chain's CDR3 is CASSVGDRTSGYEQYF. CDR3 sequence (DNA): TGTGCCAGCAGCGTAGGTGATAGGACCAGCGGGTACGAGCAGTACTTC.

This clone was counted a few times. The identical CDR3 is also encoded by other nucleotide sequences in the sample. The rearrangement links TRBV5-4 to TRBJ1-1, with TRBD1 as a possible D gene (5 bases). This CDR3 comprises 14 residues. Trimming cost V 0 bases and J 0 bases, with 6 bases left between them. Germline CDR1 is SGHNT and CDR2 is YYREEE (reference sequence). The CDR3 nucleotides are TGTGCCAGCAGCTTGGGACAGATGAACACTGAAGCTTTCTTT. It encodes CASSLGQMNTEAFF.

The chain recombines TRBV9 with TRBJ2-2; D might be TRBD2 (6 bases). Germline CDR1 SGDLS, CDR2 YYNGEE. V was shortened by 4 bases and J by 6 bases, with 13 bases between the two germline ends. This CDR3 region has 14 residues. The CDR3 DNA sequence: TGTGCCAGCAGCTTTAGCGGTTTGGCCGGGGAGCTGTTTTTT. It encodes CASSFSGLAGELFF.

This chain joins TRBV7-9 and TRBJ1-1; D ambiguous. The CDR3 has 15 residues. The germline gives CDR1 SEHNR, CDR2 FQNEAQ (reference sequence). Trimming took 5 bases from V and 6 from J, leaving 19 bases between them. The CDR3 here is CASSGRSGNGAEAFF. The DNA for the CDR3 is TGTGCCAGCAGCGGGCGGTCGGGTAACGGGGCTGAAGCTTTCTTT.

V and J are TRBV5-4 and TRBJ2-1; TRBD2 is a possible D gene (6 bases). Per germline, CDR1 SGHNT and CDR2 YYREEE (reference sequence). V was cut by 4 bases and J by 0 bases, with 11 bases left in between. The CDR3 length is 15 residues. The CDR3 reads CASSRSTSSYNEQFF. CDR3 in DNA: TGTGCCAGCAGCCGATCGACTAGCTCCTACAATGAGCAGTTCTTC.

The chain recombines TRBV15 with TRBJ2-2, with D perhaps matching TRBD1 or TRBD2 (5 bases each). The germline CDR1 and CDR2 sequences are LNHNV and YYDKDF (reference sequence). The CDR3 contains 15 residues. V was clipped by 0 bases and J by 4 bases, with 9 bases between them. The CDR3 region is CATSRDSRGTGELFF. The CDR3 DNA sequence: TGTGCCACCAGCAGAGATTCGAGGGGCACCGGGGAGCTGTTTTTT.

The chain carries TRBV15 and TRBJ2-2; possible D gene TRBD2, 5 bases. The CDR3 sequence is 15 residues long. Germline V gives CDR1 LNHNV, CDR2 YYDKDF (reference sequence). Trimming shortened V by 2 bases and J by 3 bases, and 10 bases separated the two germline ends. The CDR3 coding sequence is TGTGCCACCAGCAGACGAGGGAAGGACACCGGGGAGCTGTTTTTT. The encoded protein is CATSRRGKDTGELFF.

The chain couples TRBV4-1 to TRBJ2-3; tentatively, D is TRBD2 (5 bases). Looked up from germline, CDR1 is MGHRA and CDR2 is YSYEKL. This CDR3 is 14 amino acids long. V was pared by 2 bases and J by 8 bases, with 14 bases between. In nucleotides, the CDR3 is TGCGCCAGCAGCCAACCGACGCGAGGAGGTACGCAGTATTTT. Residues: CASSQPTRGGTQYF.

The rearrangement uses TRBV11-2 and TRBJ1-4; no clear D. Germline V gene sequence: CDR1 SGHAT, CDR2 FQNNGV. The V gene lost 1 base and the J gene lost 7 bases, with 4 bases spanning the gap. CDR3 length: 12 amino acids. The CDR3 region has the DNA TGTGCCAGCAGCTTAGGAGGTGAAAAACTGTTTTTT. It yields the protein CASSLGGEKLFF.

This sequence joins TRBV29-1 and TRBJ1-2, with D maybe TRBD1 (6 bases). CDR3 length: 14 amino acids. The germline V gene has CDR1 SQVTM and CDR2 ANQGSEA. V was cut by 4 bases and J by 4 bases, with 16 bases left in between. Here the CDR3 DNA reads TGCAGCGTTGTGAAGGGGGACACGTTCTATGGCTACACCTTC. Translated: CSVVKGDTFYGYTF.

This chain uses TRBV20-1 with TRBJ2-3; no reliable D call. Germline loops: CDR1 DFQATT, CDR2 SNEGSKA (reference sequence). Deletions cut 5 bases from V and 5 bases from J, with 8 bases between. This CDR3 is built from 11 residues. DNA of the CDR3: TGCAGTGCTGCCCTGGGAGATACGCAGTATTTT. Its translation is CSAALGDTQYF.

The chain employs TRBV7-3 and TRBJ2-1, with 7 nucleotides matching TRBD1. The trim removed 6 bases at V and 4 bases at J, leaving 6 bases unmatched. The CDR3 extends over 14 amino acids. Germline loops: CDR1 SGHTA, CDR2 FQGTGA. Written as DNA, the CDR3 is TGTGCCAGCAGGAAGGGGGCTGGGTACAATGAGCAGTTCTTC. The encoded protein is CASRKGAGYNEQFF.

The table lists this clone with a few counts. The V gene is TRBV19, the J gene TRBJ2-2; possible D gene TRBD2, 6 bases. CDR1 is LNHDA and CDR2 is SQIVND in the germline V gene (reference sequence). The V gene lost 6 bases and the J gene lost 5 bases, with 13 bases spanning the gap. The CDR3 runs 14 residues. The CDR3 here is CASRGTAGTGELFF. The CDR3 DNA follows: TGTGCCAGTAGGGGGACGGCGGGGACCGGGGAGCTGTTTTTT. The variable domain in full, with the rest retrieved from reference TRBV19 and TRBJ2-2, is DGGITQSPKYLFRKEGQNVTLSCEQNLNHDAMYWYRQDPGQGLRLIYYSQIVNDFQKGDIAEGYSVSREKKESFPLTVTSAQKNPTAFYLCASRGTAGTGELFFGEGSRLTVL.

This chain joins TRBV23-1 and TRBJ1-5; 8 positions agree with TRBD1. TRBV23-1 falls under the ORF class, with uncertain function. The CDR3 contains 15 residues. V shed 7 bases and J 1 base; nucleotides not matched to a gene: 6. The CDR3 sequence is CASTEDRASNQPQHF. The CDR3 DNA reads as TGCGCCAGCACCGAGGACAGGGCGAGCAATCAGCCCCAGCATTTT.

Concerning this clone: The same CDR3 arises from other DNA sequences in this sample as well. This chain connects TRBV29-1 to TRBJ2-3; 7 nucleotides match TRBD2. Germline assignment: CDR1 SQVTM and CDR2 ANQGSEA. With V trimmed by 4 bases and J by 3 bases, 1 base remained unmatched. The CDR3 consists of 12 residues. The CDR3 nucleotides are TGCAGCGTTGCGGGGGGTACAGATACGCAGTATTTT. It is translated as CSVAGGTDTQYF.

This chain joins TRBV5-1 and TRBJ1-1; unclear D gene. In germline, CDR1 is SGHRS, CDR2 YFSETQ. The V end was cut by 0 bases, the J end by 5 bases, with 20 bases between. This CDR3 has 17 residues. The CDR3 sequence: CASSLDGPPIGVTEAFF. CDR3 nucleotide sequence: TGCGCCAGCAGCTTGGACGGACCCCCCATCGGTGTGACTGAAGCTTTCTTT.

This chain links TRBV5-4 with TRBJ2-3; D remains ambiguous. CDR1 and CDR2 from the germline V gene are SGHNT and YYREEE (reference sequence). The CDR3 extends over 13 amino acids. The ends were cut back, 0 bases at V and 4 bases at J, with 6 bases in the middle. CDR3 sequence reads: CASSLGVPDTQYF. In nucleotides, the CDR3 is TGTGCCAGCAGCTTGGGTGTTCCAGATACGCAGTATTTT.

The V gene is TRBV29-1, the J gene TRBJ1-4; TRBD1 agrees at 8 bases. Per germline, CDR1 SQVTM and CDR2 ANQGSEA. The junction had 7 bases not matched to a gene; V was cut back by 7 bases and J by 0 bases. The CDR3 totals 15 residues. This CDR3 reads CSALDRGATNEKLFF. Written as DNA, the CDR3 is TGCAGCGCACTAGACAGGGGAGCAACTAATGAAAAACTGTTTTTT.

This clone was counted a few times. The rearrangement uses TRBV15 and TRBJ2-6, with D hard to call. Germline lookup yields CDR1 LNHNV and CDR2 YYDKDF (reference sequence). This CDR3 spans 17 amino acids. The germline V and J ends were trimmed by 4 bases and 1 base, with 14 bases remaining between them. In DNA form, the CDR3 reads TGTGCCACCAGCAACAGTAAAGTGGGTTCTGGGGCCAACGTCCTGACTTTC. This codes for CATSNSKVGSGANVLTF.

The CDR3 is CASSPGAHRKYF. The CDR3 region has the DNA TGTGCCAGCAGTCCGGGGGCCCATAGGAAGTATTTT. The chain joins TRBV9 to TRBJ2-3, with D possibly being TRBD1 or TRBD2 (6 bases each). Germline V gene sequence: CDR1 SGDLS, CDR2 YYNGEE. This CDR3 contains 12 residues. Trimming stripped 5 bases from V and 13 bases from J, with 17 bases between.

This chain connects TRBV14 to TRBJ2-7, with D unclear. Germline V gene lookup returns CDR1 SGHDN and CDR2 FVKESK. V gave up 3 bases and J gave up 3 bases, with 0 bases separating them. The CDR3 sequence is 10 residues long. CDR3 nucleotides: TGTGCCAGCAGCCACTACGAGCAGTACTTC. Translation: CASSHYEQYF.

The genes are TRBV29-1 and TRBJ2-1; D tentatively reads TRBD1 or TRBD2 (5 bases each). CDR1 is SQVTM and CDR2 is ANQGSEA in the germline V gene. The CDR3 runs to 13 residues. V was cut by 7 bases and J by 3 bases, with 13 bases left in between. The CDR3 nucleotides read TGCAGCGCCACAGGACTTCTCTACAATGAGCAGTTCTTC. As protein: CSATGLLYNEQFF.